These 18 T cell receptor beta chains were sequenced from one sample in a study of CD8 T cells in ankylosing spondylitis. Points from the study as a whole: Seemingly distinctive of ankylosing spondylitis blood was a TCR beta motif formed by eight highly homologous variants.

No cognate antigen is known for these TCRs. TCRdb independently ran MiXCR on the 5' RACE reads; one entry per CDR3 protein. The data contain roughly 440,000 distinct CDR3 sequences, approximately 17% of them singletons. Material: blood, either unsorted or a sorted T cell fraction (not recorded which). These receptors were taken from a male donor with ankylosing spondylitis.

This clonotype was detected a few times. CDR3 sequence (DNA): TGTGCCAGCAGTTTAACCGGGACAGGGGGCCAGCAGTACTTC. Amino acids: CASSLTGTGGQQYF. This sequence joins TRBV12-3 or TRBV12-4 and TRBJ2-7, with 12 nucleotides matching TRBD1. The CDR3 is 14 amino acids. V dropped 2 bases and J dropped 8; count of bases not matched to a gene: 4.

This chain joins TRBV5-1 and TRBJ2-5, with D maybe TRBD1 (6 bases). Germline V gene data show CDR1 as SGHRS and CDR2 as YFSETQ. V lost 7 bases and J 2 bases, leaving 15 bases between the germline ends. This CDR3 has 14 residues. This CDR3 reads CASRTLDRQETQYF. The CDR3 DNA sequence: TGCGCCAGCCGAACACTGGACAGACAAGAGACCCAGTACTTC. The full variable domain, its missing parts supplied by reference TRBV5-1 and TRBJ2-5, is KAGVTQTPRYLIKTRGQQVTLSCSPISGHRSVSWYQQTPGQGLQFLFEYFSETQRNKGNFPGRFSGRQFSNSRSEMNVSTLELGDSALYLCASRTLDRQETQYFGPGTRLLVL.

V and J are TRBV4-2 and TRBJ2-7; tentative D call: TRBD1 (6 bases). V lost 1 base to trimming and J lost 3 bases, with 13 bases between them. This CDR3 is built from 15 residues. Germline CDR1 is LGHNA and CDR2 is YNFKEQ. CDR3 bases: TGTGCCAGCAGCCAAGCGCCGGACAGACTCTACGAGCAGTACTTC. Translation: CASSQAPDRLYEQYF.

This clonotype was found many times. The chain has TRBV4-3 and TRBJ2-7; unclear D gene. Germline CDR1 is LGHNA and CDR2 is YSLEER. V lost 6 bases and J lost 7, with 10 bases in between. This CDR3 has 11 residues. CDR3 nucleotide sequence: TGCGCCAGCAGACAATTAGGAGAGCAGTACTTC. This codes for CASRQLGEQYF.

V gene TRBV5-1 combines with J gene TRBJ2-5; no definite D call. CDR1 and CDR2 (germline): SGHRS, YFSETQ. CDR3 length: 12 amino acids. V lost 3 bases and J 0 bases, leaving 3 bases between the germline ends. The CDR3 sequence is CASSYDQETQYF. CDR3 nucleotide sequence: TGCGCCAGCAGCTACGACCAAGAGACCCAGTACTTC. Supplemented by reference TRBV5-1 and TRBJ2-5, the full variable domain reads KAGVTQTPRYLIKTRGQQVTLSCSPISGHRSVSWYQQTPGQGLQFLFEYFSETQRNKGNFPGRFSGRQFSNSRSEMNVSTLELGDSALYLCASSYDQETQYFGPGTRLLVL.

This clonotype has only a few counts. The DNA for the CDR3 is TGCAGTGCCTTCTCTAGGGTAGTAAACACCGGGGAGCTGTTTTTT. Translation gives CSAFSRVVNTGELFF. The chain combines TRBV20-1 with TRBJ2-2; D not resolved. Germline-derived CDR1 and CDR2 are DFQATT and SNEGSKA (reference sequence). The CDR3 is 15 amino acids. V was cut by 6 bases and J by 2 bases, with 16 bases left in between.

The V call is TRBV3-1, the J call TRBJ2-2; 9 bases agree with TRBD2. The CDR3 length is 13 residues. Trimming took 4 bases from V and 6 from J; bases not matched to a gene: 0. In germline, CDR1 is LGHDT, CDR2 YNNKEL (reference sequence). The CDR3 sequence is CASSRLAAGELFF. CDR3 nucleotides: TGTGCCAGCAGCCGACTAGCGGCCGGGGAGCTGTTTTTT.

CDR3 in DNA: TGTGCCTGGAGCCGGGACAGGGGGCAATCGAGGGAGCTGTTTTTT. It translates to CAWSRDRGQSRELFF. J is TRBJ2-2 and V is TRBV30, with 12 nucleotides matching TRBD1. The CDR3 extends over 15 amino acids. The V and J ends lost 3 bases and 9 bases, in that order; junction bases with no gene match: 8. CDR1 GTSNPN and CDR2 SVGIG come from the germline V gene (reference sequence). The whole variable domain, remainder taken from reference TRBV30 and TRBJ2-2, is SQTIHQWPATLVQPVGSPLSLECTVEGTSNPNLYWYRQAAGRGLQLLFYSVGIGQISSEVPQNLSASRPQDRQFILSSKKLLLSDSGFYLCAWSRDRGQSRELFFGEGSRLTVL.

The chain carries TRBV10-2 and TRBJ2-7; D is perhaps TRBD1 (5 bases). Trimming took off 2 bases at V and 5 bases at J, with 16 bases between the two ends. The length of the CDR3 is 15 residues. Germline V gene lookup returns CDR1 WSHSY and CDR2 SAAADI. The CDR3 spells CASSEGQGSSDEQYF. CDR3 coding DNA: TGCGCCAGCAGTGAGGGGCAGGGTAGTTCTGACGAGCAGTACTTC.

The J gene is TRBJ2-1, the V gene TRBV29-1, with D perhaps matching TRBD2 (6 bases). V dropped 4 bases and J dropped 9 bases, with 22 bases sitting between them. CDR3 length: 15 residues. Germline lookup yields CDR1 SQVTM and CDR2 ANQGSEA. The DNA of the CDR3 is TGCAGCGTTGTAAGGCCGGGGGACTTTACAGGTGAGCAGTTCTTC. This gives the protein CSVVRPGDFTGEQFF.

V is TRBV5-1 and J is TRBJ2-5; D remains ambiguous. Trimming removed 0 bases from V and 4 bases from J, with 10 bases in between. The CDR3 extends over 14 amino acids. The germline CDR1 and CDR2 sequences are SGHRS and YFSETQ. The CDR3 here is CASSLGSGPETQYF. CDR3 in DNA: TGCGCCAGCAGCTTGGGTAGTGGACCAGAGACCCAGTACTTC.

CDR3 sequence reads: CASSETSGRFHEQFF. The DNA of the CDR3 is TGTGCCAGCAGCGAGACTAGCGGGAGGTTCCATGAGCAGTTCTTC. This sequence joins TRBV9 and TRBJ2-1; 13 bases are a match to TRBD2. The CDR3 sequence is 15 residues long. Germline CDR1 SGDLS, CDR2 YYNGEE. The ends lost 3 bases at V and 8 bases at J; junction bases unmatched: 5.

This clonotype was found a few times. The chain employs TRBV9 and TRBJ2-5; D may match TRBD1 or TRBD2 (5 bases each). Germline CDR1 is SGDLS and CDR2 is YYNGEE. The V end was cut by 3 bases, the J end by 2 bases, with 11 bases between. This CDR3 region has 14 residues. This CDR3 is CASSAMGVQETQYF. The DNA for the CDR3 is TGTGCCAGCAGCGCTATGGGGGTACAAGAGACCCAGTACTTC.

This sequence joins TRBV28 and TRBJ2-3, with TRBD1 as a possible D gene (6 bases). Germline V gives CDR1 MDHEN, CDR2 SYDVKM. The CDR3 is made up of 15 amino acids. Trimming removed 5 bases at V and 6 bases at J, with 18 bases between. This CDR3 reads CASSRRGRLFDTQYF. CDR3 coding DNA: TGTGCCAGCAGTAGAAGGGGGAGACTTTTCGATACGCAGTATTTT.

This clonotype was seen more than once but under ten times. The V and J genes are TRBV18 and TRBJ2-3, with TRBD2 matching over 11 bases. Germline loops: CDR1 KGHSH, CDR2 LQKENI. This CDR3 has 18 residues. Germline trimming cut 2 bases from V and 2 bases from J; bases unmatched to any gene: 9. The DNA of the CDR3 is TGTGCCAGCTCACCATTTAGAGGGACTAGCGGATCCACAGATACGCAGTATTTT. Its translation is CASSPFRGTSGSTDTQYF.

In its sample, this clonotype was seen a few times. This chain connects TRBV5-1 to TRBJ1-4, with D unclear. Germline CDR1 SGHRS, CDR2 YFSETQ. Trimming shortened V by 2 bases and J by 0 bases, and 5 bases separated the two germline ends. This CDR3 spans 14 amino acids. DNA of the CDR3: TGCGCCAGCAGCTTCGGATCAACTAATGAAAAACTGTTTTTT. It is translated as CASSFGSTNEKLFF.

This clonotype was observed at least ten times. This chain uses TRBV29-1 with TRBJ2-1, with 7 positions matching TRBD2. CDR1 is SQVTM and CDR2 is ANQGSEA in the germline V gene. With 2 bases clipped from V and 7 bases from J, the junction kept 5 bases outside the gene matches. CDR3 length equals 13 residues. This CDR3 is CSVEFLAENEQFF. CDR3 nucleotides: TGCAGCGTTGAATTTCTAGCGGAAAATGAGCAGTTCTTC.

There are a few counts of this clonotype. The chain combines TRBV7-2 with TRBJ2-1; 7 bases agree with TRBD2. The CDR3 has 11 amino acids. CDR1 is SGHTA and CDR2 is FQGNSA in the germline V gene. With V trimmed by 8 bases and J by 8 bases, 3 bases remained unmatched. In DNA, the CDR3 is TGTGCCAGCGTAGCGGGCTATGAGCAGTTCTTC. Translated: CASVAGYEQFF.